A selection of T cell receptor beta chains follows, all from one sample in a study of CD8 T cells in ankylosing spondylitis. TCRdb called the 5' RACE reads again in MiXCR, with one record for every CDR3 protein. The data show approximately 350,000 distinct CDR3 sequences, 20% seen once. Sequencing was carried out using blood, either unsorted or a sorted T cell fraction (not recorded which). The receptors derive from a male donor with ankylosing spondylitis or in good health (not recorded which). The conserved cysteine and the conserved F or W are not part of the CDR3 here. The order of the fields is J gene, V gene, CDR3 protein.

J gene: TRBJ1-6; V gene: TRBV27; CDR3 protein: ASSPGGVNSPLH
J gene: TRBJ2-2; V gene: TRBV29-1; CDR3 protein: SVAGTGNTGELF
J gene: TRBJ2-1; V gene: TRBV2; CDR3 protein: ARSPPSFSGLPYNEQF
J gene: TRBJ1-1; V gene: TRBV6-1; CDR3 protein: ASAAGSGPNTEAF
J gene: TRBJ2-1; V gene: TRBV30; CDR3 protein: AWSVGSGEGSNEQF
J gene: TRBJ2-5; V gene: TRBV12-3/TRBV12-4; CDR3 protein: ASTPGGSGQETQY
J gene: TRBJ1-1; V gene: TRBV7-3; CDR3 protein: ASSAGFANTEAF
J gene: TRBJ2-7; V gene: TRBV2; CDR3 protein: ASSEGPGDEQY
J gene: TRBJ1-2; V gene: TRBV12-3/TRBV12-4; CDR3 protein: ASSLWGTSGYT
J gene: TRBJ2-7; V gene: TRBV12-3/TRBV12-4; CDR3 protein: ASSFWGDEQY
J gene: TRBJ2-7; V gene: TRBV7-9; CDR3 protein: ASSPGAPEQY
J gene: TRBJ2-7; V gene: TRBV30; CDR3 protein: AWTGTGGGIGY
J gene: TRBJ2-1; V gene: TRBV7-9; CDR3 protein: ASSTPGEQF
J gene: TRBJ1-2; V gene: TRBV3-1; CDR3 protein: ASSQETWIGYT
J gene: TRBJ2-3; V gene: TRBV6-5; CDR3 protein: ASSYRTSTDTQY
J gene: TRBJ2-5; V gene: TRBV12-3/TRBV12-4; CDR3 protein: ASSSWGSPQETQY
J gene: TRBJ2-2; V gene: TRBV5-6; CDR3 protein: ASSDTGFAYGDDTGELF
J gene: TRBJ2-1; V gene: TRBV7-9; CDR3 protein: ASSNIQGASYNEQF
J gene: TRBJ2-1; V gene: TRBV10-2; CDR3 protein: ASSDHLDEQF
J gene: TRBJ2-1; V gene: TRBV27; CDR3 protein: ASSLLGNPYDEQF
J gene: TRBJ2-4; V gene: TRBV12-3/TRBV12-4; CDR3 protein: ASSPGTVNIQY
J gene: TRBJ2-1; V gene: TRBV24-1; CDR3 protein: ATSDPTGGGGPYNEQF